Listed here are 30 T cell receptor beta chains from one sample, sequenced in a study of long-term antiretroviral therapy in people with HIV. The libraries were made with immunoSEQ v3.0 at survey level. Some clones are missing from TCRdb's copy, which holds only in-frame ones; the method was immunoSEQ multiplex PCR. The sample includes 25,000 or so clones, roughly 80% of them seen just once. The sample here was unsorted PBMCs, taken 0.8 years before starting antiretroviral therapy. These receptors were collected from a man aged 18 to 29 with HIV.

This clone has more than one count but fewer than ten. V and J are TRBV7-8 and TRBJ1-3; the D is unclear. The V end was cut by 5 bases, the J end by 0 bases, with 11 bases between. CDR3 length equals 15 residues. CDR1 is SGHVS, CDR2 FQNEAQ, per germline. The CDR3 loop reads CASSPEISSGNTIYF. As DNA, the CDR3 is TGTGCCAGCAGCCCAGAGATAAGCTCTGGAAACACCATATATTTT.

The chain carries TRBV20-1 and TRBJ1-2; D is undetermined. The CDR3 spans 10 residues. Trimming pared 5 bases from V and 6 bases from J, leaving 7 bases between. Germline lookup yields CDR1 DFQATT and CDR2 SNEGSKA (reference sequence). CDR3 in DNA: TGCAGTGCTTTCTTCGATGGCTACACCTTC. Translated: CSAFFDGYTF.

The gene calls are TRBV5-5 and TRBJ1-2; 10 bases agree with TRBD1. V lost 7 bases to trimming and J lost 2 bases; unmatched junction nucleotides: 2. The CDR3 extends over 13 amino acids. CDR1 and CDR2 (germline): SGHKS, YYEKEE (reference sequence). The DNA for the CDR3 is TGTGCCAGCGCGACAGGGGGCAACTATGGCTACACCTTC. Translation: CASATGGNYGYTF.

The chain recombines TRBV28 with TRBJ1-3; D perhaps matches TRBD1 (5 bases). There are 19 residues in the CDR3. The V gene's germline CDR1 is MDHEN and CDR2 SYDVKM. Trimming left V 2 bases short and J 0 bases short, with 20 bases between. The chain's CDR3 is CASSLTPLRALSSGNTIYF. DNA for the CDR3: TGTGCCAGCAGTTTAACCCCCCTCAGGGCCCTTTCCTCTGGAAACACCATATATTTT.

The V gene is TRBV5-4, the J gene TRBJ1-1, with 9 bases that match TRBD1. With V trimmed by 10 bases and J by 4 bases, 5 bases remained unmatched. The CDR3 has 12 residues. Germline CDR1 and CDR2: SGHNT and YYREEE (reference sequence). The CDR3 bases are TGTGCCTTTGGACAGGGGTTCACTGAAGCTTTCTTT. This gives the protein CAFGQGFTEAFF.

The CDR3: CASSLDLYEQYF. The CDR3 coding sequence is TGTGCCAGCAGCTTAGATTTGTACGAGCAGTACTTC. The chain links TRBV11-2 to TRBJ2-7; D is uncertain. This CDR3 is built from 12 residues. Looked up from germline, CDR1 is SGHAT and CDR2 is FQNNGV. V was clipped by 0 bases and J by 4 bases, with 4 bases between them.

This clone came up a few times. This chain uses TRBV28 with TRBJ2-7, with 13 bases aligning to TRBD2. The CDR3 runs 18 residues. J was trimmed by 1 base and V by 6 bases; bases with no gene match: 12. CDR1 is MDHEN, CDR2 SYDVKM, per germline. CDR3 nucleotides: TGTGCCAGCAGCTATGGGGGGACTAGCGGGATAGGTTCCTACGAGCAGTACTTC. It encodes CASSYGGTSGIGSYEQYF.

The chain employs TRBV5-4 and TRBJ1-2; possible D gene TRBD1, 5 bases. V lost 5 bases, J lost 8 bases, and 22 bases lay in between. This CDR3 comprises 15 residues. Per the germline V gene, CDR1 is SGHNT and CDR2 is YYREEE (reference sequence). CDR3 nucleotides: TGTGCCAGCAGAAATCCAGACGAGGGGATGTCGGGCTACACCTTC. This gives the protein CASRNPDEGMSGYTF. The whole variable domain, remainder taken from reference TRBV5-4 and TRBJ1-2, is ETGVTQSPTHLIKTRGQQVTLRCSSQSGHNTVSWYQQALGQGPQFIFQYYREEENGRGNFPPRFSGLQFPNYSSELNVNALELDDSALYLCASRNPDEGMSGYTFGSGTRLTVV.

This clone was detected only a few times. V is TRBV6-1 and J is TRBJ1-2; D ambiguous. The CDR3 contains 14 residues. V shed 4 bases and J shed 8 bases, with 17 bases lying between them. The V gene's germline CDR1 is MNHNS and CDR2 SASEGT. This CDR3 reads CASSGLLGFGGYTF. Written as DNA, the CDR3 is TGTGCCAGCAGTGGACTACTGGGGTTTGGAGGCTACACCTTC.

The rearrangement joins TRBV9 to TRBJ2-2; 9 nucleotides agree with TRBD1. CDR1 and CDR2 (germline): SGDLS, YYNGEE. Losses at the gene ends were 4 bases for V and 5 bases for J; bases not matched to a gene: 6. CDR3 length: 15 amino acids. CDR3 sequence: CASSPGQGITGELFF. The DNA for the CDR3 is TGTGCCAGCAGCCCCGGACAGGGGATAACCGGGGAGCTGTTTTTT.

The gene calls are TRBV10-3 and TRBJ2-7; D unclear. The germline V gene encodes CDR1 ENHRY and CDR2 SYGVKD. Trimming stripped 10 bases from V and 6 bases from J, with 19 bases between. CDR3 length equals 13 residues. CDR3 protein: CATVRDLSIEQYF. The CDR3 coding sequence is TGTGCCACCGTTAGGGATCTCAGTATCGAGCAGTACTTC.

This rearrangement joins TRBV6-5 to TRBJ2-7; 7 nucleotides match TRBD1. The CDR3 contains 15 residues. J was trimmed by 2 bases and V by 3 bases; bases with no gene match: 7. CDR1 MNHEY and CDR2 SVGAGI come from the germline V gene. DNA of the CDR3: TGTGCCAGCAGTTATTGGCCAGGGGGAACCTACGAGCAGTACTTC. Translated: CASSYWPGGTYEQYF.

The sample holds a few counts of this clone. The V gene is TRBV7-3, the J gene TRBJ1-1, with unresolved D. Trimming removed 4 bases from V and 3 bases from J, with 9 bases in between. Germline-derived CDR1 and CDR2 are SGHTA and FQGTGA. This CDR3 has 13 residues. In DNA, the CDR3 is TGTGCCAGCAGCTCGGACGGGTACACTGAAGCTTTCTTT. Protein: CASSSDGYTEAFF. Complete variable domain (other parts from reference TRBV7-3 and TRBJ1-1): GAGVSQTPSNKVTEKGKYVELRCDPISGHTALYWYRQSLGQGPEFLIYFQGTGAADDSGLPNDRFFAVRPEGSVSTLKIQRTERGDSAVYLCASSSDGYTEAFFGQGTRLTVV.

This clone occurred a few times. The CDR3 sequence: CASSPGTAQETQYF. CDR3 coding DNA: TGCGCCAGCAGCCCCGGGACAGCGCAAGAGACCCAGTACTTC. The chain is built from TRBV10-2 and TRBJ2-5, with 7 bases lining up with TRBD1. V dropped 6 bases and J dropped 2; count of bases not matched to a gene: 6. The CDR3 sequence is 14 residues long. CDR1 is WSHSY, CDR2 SAAADI, per germline.

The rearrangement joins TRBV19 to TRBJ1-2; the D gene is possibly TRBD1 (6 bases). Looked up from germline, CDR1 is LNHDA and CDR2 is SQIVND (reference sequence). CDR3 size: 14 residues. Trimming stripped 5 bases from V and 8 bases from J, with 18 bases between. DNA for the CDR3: TGTGCCAGTAGTCCCCCCCAGGGGCGCGGGGGCTACACCTTC. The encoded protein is CASSPPQGRGGYTF.

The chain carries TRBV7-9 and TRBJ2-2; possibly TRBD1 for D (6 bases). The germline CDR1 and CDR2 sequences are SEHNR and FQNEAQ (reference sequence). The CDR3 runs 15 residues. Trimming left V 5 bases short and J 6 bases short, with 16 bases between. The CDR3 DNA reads TGTGCCAGCAGCGCAAATACAGGGTTCTCCGGGGAGCTGTTTTTT. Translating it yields CASSANTGFSGELFF.

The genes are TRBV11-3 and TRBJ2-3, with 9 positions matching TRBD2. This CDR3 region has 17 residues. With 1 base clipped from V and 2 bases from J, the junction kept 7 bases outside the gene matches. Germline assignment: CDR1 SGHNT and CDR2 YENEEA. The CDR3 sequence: CASSLAAGGLYTDTQYF. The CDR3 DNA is TGTGCCAGCAGCTTAGCAGCGGGGGGACTATACACAGATACGCAGTATTTT. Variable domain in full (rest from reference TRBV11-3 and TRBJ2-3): EAGVVQSPRYKIIEKKQPVAFWCNPISGHNTLYWYLQNLGQGPELLIRYENEEAVDDSQLPKDRFSAERLKGVDSTLKIQPAELGDSAVYLCASSLAAGGLYTDTQYFGPGTRLTVL.

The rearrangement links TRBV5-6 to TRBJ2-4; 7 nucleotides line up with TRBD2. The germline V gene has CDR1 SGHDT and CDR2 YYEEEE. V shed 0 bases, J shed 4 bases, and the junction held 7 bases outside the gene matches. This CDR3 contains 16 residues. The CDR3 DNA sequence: TGTGCCAGCAGCTTGGTGCTTCTAGCGGATAAAAACATTCAGTACTTC. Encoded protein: CASSLVLLADKNIQYF.

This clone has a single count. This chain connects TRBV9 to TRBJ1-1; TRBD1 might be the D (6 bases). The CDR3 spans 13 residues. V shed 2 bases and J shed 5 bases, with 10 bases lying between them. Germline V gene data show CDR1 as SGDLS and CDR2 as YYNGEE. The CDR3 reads CASSVTGSTEAFF. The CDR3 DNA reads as TGTGCCAGCAGCGTTACAGGGTCAACTGAAGCTTTCTTT.

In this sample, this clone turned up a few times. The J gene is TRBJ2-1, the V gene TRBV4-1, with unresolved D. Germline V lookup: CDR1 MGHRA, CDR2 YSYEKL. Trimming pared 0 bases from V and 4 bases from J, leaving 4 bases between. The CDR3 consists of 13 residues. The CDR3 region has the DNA TGCGCCAGCAGCCAAGATCCGTACAATGAGCAGTTCTTC. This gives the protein CASSQDPYNEQFF.

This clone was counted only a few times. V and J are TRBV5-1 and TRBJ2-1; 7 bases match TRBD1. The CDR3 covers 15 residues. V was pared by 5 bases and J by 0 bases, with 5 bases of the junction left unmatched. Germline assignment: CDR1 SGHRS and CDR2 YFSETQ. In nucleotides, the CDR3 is TGCGCCAGCAGAATACAGGGGAACTCCTACAATGAGCAGTTCTTC. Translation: CASRIQGNSYNEQFF.

The CDR3 is CASSEERGYEQYF. The CDR3 nucleotides read TGTGCCAGCTCGGAGGAGCGGGGCTACGAGCAGTACTTC. The chain has TRBV18 and TRBJ2-7; 7 nucleotides align to TRBD2. The J segment lost 3 bases and the V segment lost 6 bases, leaving 5 bases of the junction unmatched. The CDR3 runs 13 residues. Germline CDR1 and CDR2: KGHSH and LQKENI.

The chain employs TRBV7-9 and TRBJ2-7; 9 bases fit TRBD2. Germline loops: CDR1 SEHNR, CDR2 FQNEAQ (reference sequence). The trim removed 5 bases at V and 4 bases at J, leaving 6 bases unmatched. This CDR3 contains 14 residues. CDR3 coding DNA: TGTGCCAGCAGCCCGGGACTAGCTTTTTACGAGCAGTACTTC. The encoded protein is CASSPGLAFYEQYF.

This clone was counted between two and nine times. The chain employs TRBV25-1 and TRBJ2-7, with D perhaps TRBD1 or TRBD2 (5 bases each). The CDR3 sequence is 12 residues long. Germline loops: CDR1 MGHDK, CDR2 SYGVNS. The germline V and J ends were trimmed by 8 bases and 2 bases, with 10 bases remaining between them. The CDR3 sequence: CASGTGTYEQYF. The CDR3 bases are TGTGCCAGCGGGACCGGAACCTACGAGCAGTACTTC.

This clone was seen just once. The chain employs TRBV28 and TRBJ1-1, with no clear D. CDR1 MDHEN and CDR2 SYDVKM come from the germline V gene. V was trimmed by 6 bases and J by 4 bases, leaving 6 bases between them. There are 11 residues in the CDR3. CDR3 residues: CASSEGTEAFF. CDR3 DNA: TGTGCCAGCAGCGAAGGCACTGAAGCTTTCTTT.

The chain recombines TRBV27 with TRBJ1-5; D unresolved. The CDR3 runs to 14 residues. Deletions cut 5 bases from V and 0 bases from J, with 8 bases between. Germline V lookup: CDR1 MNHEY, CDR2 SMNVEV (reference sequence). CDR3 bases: TGTGCCAGCAGTCCACAGTATAGCAATCAGCCCCAGCATTTT. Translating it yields CASSPQYSNQPQHF.

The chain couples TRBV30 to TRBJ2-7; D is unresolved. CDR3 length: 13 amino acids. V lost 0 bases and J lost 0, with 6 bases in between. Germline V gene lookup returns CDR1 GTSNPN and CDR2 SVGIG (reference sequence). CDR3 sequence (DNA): TGTGCCTGGAGTGTACACAGCTCCTACGAGCAGTACTTC. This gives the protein CAWSVHSSYEQYF.

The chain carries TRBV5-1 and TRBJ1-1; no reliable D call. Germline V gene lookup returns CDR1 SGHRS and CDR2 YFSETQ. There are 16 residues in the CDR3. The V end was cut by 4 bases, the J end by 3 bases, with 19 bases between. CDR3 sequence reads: CASSPATTGVDTEAFF. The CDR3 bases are TGCGCCAGCAGCCCAGCGACTACCGGGGTTGACACTGAAGCTTTCTTT.

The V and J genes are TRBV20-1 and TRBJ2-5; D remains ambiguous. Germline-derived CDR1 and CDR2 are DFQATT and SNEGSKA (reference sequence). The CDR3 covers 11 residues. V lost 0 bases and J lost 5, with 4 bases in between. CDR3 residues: CSARERETQYF. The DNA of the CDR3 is TGCAGTGCTAGAGAACGGGAGACCCAGTACTTC.

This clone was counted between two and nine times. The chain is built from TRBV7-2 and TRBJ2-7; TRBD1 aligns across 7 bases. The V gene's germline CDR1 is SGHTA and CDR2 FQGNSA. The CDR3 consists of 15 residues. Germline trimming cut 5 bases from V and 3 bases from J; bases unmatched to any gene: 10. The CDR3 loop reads CASSLTGAQIYEQYF. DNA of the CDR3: TGTGCCAGCAGCCTCACAGGGGCACAGATCTACGAGCAGTACTTC.